Sequencing of this T cell receptor (beta chain) was carried out in a study of shared clonotypes between healthy human individuals. Study-wide points: Generally, naive subsets came out with larger estimated richness than memory subsets. Tissues were not sampled, only blood, and their repertoires likely differ. Sequencing depth was expected to influence donor clonotype sharing.

J was trimmed by 0 bases and V by 5 bases; bases with no gene match: 9. From germline, CDR1 is SQVTM and CDR2 ANQGSEA. The CDR3 spans 15 residues. The naive CD8 fraction comprised CD45RO-negative cells positively selected for CCR7 and excluded terminally differentiated effector memory CD45RA+ cells. Everyone who donated was a Caucasian adult who lived in Nashville, Tennessee. The data were produced by immunoSEQ multiplex PCR, yet TCRdb's version contains in-frame clones alone and is incomplete. The sample carries some 2,100,000 clones, roughly 91% recorded once. Remarks on this clone: What it binds is not known.

The sequenced sample was naive CD8+ T cells from PBMCs. The receptor was isolated from a man younger than 30 in good health. Some clones in this sample may be carry-over from other donors' samples. The rearrangement links TRBV29-1 to TRBJ2-7; 8 bases are a match to TRBD1. The DNA of the CDR3 is TGCAGCGTTTTCTCAGGACAGGGCCTCTCCTACGAGCAGTACTTC. Protein product: CSVFSGQGLSYEQYF.